This TCR beta chain was documented in a study of shared clonotypes between healthy human individuals. Points from the study as a whole: Only a few donors were included, so the genetic and exposure-history diversity represented was limited.

Loaded into unsorted PBMC replicate PCRs was approximately 270 ng DNA, approximately 33,000 T cell genomes. TCRdb's copy holds only in-frame clones and misses some; the assay was immunoSEQ multiplex PCR. The table includes roughly 480,000 clones, around three quarters detected once. As concerns this clone: Its antigen is currently unknown.

V was pared by 5 bases and J by 0 bases, with 12 bases between. The CDR3 loop spans 15 amino acids. Germline V lookup: CDR1 MNHEY, CDR2 SMNVEV (reference sequence). V and J are TRBV27 and TRBJ2-3; D is uncertain. The source material was PBMCs. The TCR was taken from a middle-aged woman in good health. Some clones in this sample may be carry-over from other donors' samples. The CDR3 here is CASSRPGASTDTQYF. CDR3 nucleotide sequence: TGTGCCAGCAGTCGTCCGGGCGCTAGCACAGATACGCAGTATTTT.